These 2 T cell receptor beta chains were all obtained from the same sample, sequenced in a study of CD8+ T cells in alopecia areata. Extraction and reverse transcription of RNA yielded cDNA as the sequencing template. Assay used: immunoSEQ multiplex PCR; TCRdb lists only in-frame clones, some missing. The table shows some 200,000 clones, with 59% occurring only once. The sample consisted of CD4+ T cells sorted from blood, taken at week 0. The receptor source for this set is a human donor with alopecia areata.

This clone was seen more than once but under ten times. CDR3 nucleotides: TGTGCCAGCAGCGTAGGAGAGACCGTCCTGACTTTC. It yields the protein CASSVGETVLTF. The chain uses TRBV7-9 and TRBJ2-6; D gene uncertain. The V gene's germline CDR1 is SEHNR and CDR2 FQNEAQ (reference sequence). This CDR3 has 12 residues. The V gene lost 5 bases and the J gene lost 12 bases, with 11 bases spanning the gap.

J is TRBJ1-1 and V is TRBV29-1; the D gene is possibly TRBD1 (6 bases). Germline lookup yields CDR1 SQVTM and CDR2 ANQGSEA. The CDR3 is made up of 14 amino acids. V lost 7 bases, J lost 2 bases, and 17 bases lay in between. Here the CDR3 DNA reads TGCAGCGCGTCTATAGGGGGTACAAACACTGAAGCTTTCTTT. Translated: CSASIGGTNTEAFF.